Following are 9 T cell receptor beta chains from one sample sequenced in a study of blood T cell repertoires in COVID-19. Sequencing was performed with immunoSEQ multiplex PCR; in TCRdb, only in-frame clones are kept and a portion is missing. This table holds more than 150,000 clones, 86% found once. Input material: peripheral blood. These receptors were taken from a man between 65 and 79 years old with active or convalescent COVID-19.

This clone was seen once. This rearrangement joins TRBV7-9 to TRBJ1-1; 7 bases are shared with TRBD1. In germline, CDR1 is SEHNR, CDR2 FQNEAQ (reference sequence). The CDR3 contains 14 residues. The ends lost 1 base at V and 3 bases at J; junction bases unmatched: 2. For the CDR3, the DNA is TGTGCCAGCAGCTTAGAGGGGGCTTACACTGAAGCTTTCTTT. It codes for CASSLEGAYTEAFF. Variable domain in full (rest from reference TRBV7-9 and TRBJ1-1): DTGVSQNPRHKITKRGQNVTFRCDPISEHNRLYWYRQTLGQGPEFLTYFQNEAQLEKSRLLSDRFSAERPKGSFSTLEIQRTEQGDSAMYLCASSLEGAYTEAFFGQGTRLTVV.

For the CDR3, the DNA is TGTGCCAGCAGCCTGACAGGCCCTGGCAATCAGCCCCAGCATTTT. Amino acids: CASSLTGPGNQPQHF. The chain carries TRBV6-5 and TRBJ1-5; possibly TRBD1 for D (6 bases). CDR1 and CDR2 (germline): MNHEY, SVGAGI. The CDR3 has 15 residues. Trimming removed 6 bases at V and 2 bases at J, with 14 bases between.

This chain connects TRBV5-1 to TRBJ1-2, with 9 positions matching TRBD1. J was trimmed by 6 bases and V by 3 bases; bases with no gene match: 9. CDR1 is SGHRS and CDR2 is YFSETQ in the germline V gene. This CDR3 region has 15 residues. The CDR3 DNA is TGCGCCAGCAGCTCGCACCGGGACAGGGTGCATGGCTACACCTTC. It specifies CASSSHRDRVHGYTF. The whole variable domain, remainder taken from reference TRBV5-1 and TRBJ1-2, is KAGVTQTPRYLIKTRGQQVTLSCSPISGHRSVSWYQQTPGQGLQFLFEYFSETQRNKGNFPGRFSGRQFSNSRSEMNVSTLELGDSALYLCASSSHRDRVHGYTFGSGTRLTVV.

The rearrangement links TRBV6-5 to TRBJ2-5; 7 bases line up with TRBD1. After removal of 4 bases from V and 5 bases from J, the junction contained 10 bases not matched to a gene. The CDR3 sequence is 15 residues long. The germline CDR1 and CDR2 sequences are MNHEY and SVGAGI. The CDR3 region is CASSSSRTGGETQYF. The CDR3 region has the DNA TGTGCCAGCAGTTCATCCCGGACAGGTGGGGAGACCCAGTACTTC.

This rearrangement joins TRBV5-6 to TRBJ2-5; D not resolved. The CDR3 has 13 amino acids. From germline, CDR1 is SGHDT and CDR2 YYEEEE. The V gene lost 0 bases and the J gene lost 1 base, with 4 bases spanning the gap. The CDR3 bases are TGTGCCAGCAGCTTGGGTCTCCAAGAGACCCAGTACTTC. Translation gives CASSLGLQETQYF.

This clone was detected a few times. This sequence joins TRBV5-1 and TRBJ2-7; 9 bases are a match to TRBD2. CDR1 and CDR2 (germline): SGHRS, YFSETQ. CDR3 size: 15 residues. The V gene end was trimmed by 0 bases and the J gene end by 3 bases; junction bases not matched to a gene: 4. The CDR3 DNA is TGCGCCAGCAGCTTGGCCAGAGCGGGGGGCTACGAGCAGTACTTC. Translated: CASSLARAGGYEQYF.

The chain employs TRBV6-2 or TRBV6-3 and TRBJ1-5; 9 bases are a match to TRBD1. The CDR3 sequence is 14 residues long. Trimming cost V 2 bases and J 7 bases; bases outside gene matches: 3. Looked up from germline, CDR1 is MNHEY and CDR2 is SVGEGT. CDR3 nucleotide sequence: TGTGCCAGCAGTTACGGGACAGGGAGACAGCCCCAGCATTTT. This codes for CASSYGTGRQPQHF.

The chain has TRBV18 and TRBJ1-5; 11 nucleotides match TRBD1. This CDR3 has 16 residues. With V trimmed by 2 bases and J by 6 bases, 6 bases remained unmatched. From germline, CDR1 is KGHSH and CDR2 LQKENI. The CDR3, as DNA: TGTGCCAGCTCACCAGCCGGGACAGGGGGTCCTCAGCCCCAGCATTTT. It yields the protein CASSPAGTGGPQPQHF.

V and J are TRBV29-1 and TRBJ2-1; D might be TRBD1 (5 bases). The CDR3 is 14 amino acids. Germline-derived CDR1 and CDR2 are SQVTM and ANQGSEA. With 4 bases removed from V and 2 bases from J, the gap between germline ends came to 12 bases. CDR3: CSVGGRAPYNEQFF. The CDR3 nucleotides read TGCAGCGTTGGAGGCAGGGCCCCCTACAATGAGCAGTTCTTC.